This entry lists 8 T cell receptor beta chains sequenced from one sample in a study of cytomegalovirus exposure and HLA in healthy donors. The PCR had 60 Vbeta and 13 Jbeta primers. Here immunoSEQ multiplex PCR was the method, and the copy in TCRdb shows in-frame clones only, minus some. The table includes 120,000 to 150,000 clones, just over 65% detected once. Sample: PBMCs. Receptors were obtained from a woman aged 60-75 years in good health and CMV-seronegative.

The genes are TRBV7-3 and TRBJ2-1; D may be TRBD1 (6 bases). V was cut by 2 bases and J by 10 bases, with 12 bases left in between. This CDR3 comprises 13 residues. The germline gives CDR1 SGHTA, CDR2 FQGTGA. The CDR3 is CASSLGQLQEQFF. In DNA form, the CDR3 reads TGTGCCAGCAGCTTAGGACAGCTGCAGGAGCAGTTCTTC.

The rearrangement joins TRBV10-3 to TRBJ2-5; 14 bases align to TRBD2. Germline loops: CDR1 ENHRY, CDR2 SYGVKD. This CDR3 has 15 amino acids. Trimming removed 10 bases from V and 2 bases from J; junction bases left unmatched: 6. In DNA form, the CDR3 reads TGTGCCACGCAGGGACTAGCGGGGGCTCAAGAGACCCAGTACTTC. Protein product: CATQGLAGAQETQYF.

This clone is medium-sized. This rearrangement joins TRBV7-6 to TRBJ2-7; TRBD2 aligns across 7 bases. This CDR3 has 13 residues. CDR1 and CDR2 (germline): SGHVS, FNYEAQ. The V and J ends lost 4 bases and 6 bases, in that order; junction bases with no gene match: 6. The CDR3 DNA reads TGTGCCAGCAGCTCCACCGGGACTACCGAGCAGTACTTC. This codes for CASSSTGTTEQYF. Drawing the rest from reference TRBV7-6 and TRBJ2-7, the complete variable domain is GAGVSQSPRYKVTKRGQDVALRCDPISGHVSLYWYRQALGQGPEFLTYFNYEAQQDKSGLPNDRFSAERPEGSISTLTIQRTEQRDSAMYRCASSSTGTTEQYFGPGTRLTVT.

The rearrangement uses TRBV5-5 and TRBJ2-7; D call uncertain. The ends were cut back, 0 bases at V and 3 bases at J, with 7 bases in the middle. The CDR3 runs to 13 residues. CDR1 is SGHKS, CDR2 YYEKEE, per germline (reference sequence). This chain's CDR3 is CASSLEQHYEQYF. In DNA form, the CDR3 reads TGTGCCAGCAGCTTGGAACAGCACTACGAGCAGTACTTC. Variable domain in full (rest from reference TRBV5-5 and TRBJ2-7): DAGVTQSPTHLIKTRGQQVTLRCSPISGHKSVSWYQQVLGQGPQFIFQYYEKEERGRGNFPDRFSARQFPNYSSELNVNALLLGDSALYLCASSLEQHYEQYFGPGTRLTVT.

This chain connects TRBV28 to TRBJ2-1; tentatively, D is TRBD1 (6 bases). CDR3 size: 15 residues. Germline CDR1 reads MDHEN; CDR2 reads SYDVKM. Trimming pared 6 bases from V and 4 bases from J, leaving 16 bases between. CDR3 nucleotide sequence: TGTGCCAGCAGCCACAAACCGCAGGGGTACAATGAGCAGTTCTTC. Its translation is CASSHKPQGYNEQFF. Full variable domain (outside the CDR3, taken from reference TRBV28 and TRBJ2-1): DVKVTQSSRYLVKRTGEKVFLECVQDMDHENMFWYRQDPGLGLRLIYFSYDVKMKEKGDIPEGYSVSREKKERFSLILESASTNQTSMYLCASSHKPQGYNEQFFGPGTRLTVL.

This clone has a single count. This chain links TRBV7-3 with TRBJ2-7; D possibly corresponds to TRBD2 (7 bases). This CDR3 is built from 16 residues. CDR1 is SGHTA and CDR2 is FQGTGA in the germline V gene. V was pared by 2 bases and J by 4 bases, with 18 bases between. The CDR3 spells CASSLGSRGGTYEQYF. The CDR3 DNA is TGTGCCAGCAGCTTAGGGTCGAGGGGGGGCACTTACGAGCAGTACTTC.

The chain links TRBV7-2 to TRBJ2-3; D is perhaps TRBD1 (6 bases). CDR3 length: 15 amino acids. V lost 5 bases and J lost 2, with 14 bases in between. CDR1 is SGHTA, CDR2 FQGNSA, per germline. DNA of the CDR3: TGTGCCAGCAGCACGAGTCGGACAGCCACAGATACGCAGTATTTT. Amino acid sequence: CASSTSRTATDTQYF.

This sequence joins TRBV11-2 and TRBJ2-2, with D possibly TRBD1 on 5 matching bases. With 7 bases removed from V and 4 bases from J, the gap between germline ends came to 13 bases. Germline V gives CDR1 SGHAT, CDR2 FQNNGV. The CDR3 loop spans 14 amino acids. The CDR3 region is CASNFHDSTGELFF. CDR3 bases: TGTGCCAGCAACTTTCACGACAGCACCGGGGAGCTGTTTTTT.